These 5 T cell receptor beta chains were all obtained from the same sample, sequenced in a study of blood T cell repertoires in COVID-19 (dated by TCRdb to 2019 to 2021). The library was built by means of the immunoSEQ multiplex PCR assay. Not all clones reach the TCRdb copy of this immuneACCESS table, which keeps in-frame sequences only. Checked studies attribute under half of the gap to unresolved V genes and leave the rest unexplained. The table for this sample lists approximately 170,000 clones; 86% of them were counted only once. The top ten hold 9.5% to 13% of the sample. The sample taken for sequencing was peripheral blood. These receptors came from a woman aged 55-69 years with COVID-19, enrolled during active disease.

The CDR3 DNA follows: TGTGCCAGCAGTTCCACTCGAACTAGCGGAGATACGCAGTATTTT. This gives the protein CASSSTRTSGDTQYF. The rearrangement uses TRBV28 and TRBJ2-3, with TRBD2 matching over 8 bases. This CDR3 has 15 amino acids. Losses at the gene ends were 4 bases for V and 5 bases for J; bases not matched to a gene: 8. Germline CDR1 reads MDHEN; CDR2 reads SYDVKM.

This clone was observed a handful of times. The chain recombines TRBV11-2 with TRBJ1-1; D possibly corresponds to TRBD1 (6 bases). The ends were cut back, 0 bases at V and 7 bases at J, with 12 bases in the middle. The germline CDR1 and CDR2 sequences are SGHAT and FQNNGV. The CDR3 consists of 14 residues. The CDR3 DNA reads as TGTGCCAGCAGCTTAGAGGGGGCGGTAAGTGAAGCTTTCTTT. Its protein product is CASSLEGAVSEAFF.

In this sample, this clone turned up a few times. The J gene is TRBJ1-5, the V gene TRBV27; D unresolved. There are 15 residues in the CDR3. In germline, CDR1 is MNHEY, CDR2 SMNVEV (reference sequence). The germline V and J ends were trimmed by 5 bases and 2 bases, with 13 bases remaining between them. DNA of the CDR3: TGTGCCAGCAGTCTCGGGATTGGGCGCAATCAGCCCCAGCATTTT. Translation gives CASSLGIGRNQPQHF.

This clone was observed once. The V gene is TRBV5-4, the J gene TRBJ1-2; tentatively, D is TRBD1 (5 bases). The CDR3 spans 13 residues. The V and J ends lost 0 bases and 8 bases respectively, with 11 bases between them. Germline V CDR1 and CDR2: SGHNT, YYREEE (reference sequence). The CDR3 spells CASSLVRQGGYTF. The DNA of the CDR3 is TGTGCCAGCAGCTTGGTTCGGCAGGGCGGCTACACCTTC.

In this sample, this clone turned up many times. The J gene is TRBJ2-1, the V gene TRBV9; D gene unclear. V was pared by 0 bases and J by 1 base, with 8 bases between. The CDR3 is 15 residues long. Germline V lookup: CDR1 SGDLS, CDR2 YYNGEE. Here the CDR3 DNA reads TGTGCCAGCAGCGTAGACGGTCCTTCCTACAATGAGCAGTTCTTC. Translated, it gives CASSVDGPSYNEQFF.